Listed below are T cell receptor beta chains from one sample, sequenced in a study of cytomegalovirus exposure and HLA in healthy donors. Sequenced by immunoSEQ multiplex PCR; TCRdb stores in-frame clones only, minus some. The table shows more than 90,000 clones, with about 75% occurring only once. The sequencing sample was made of PBMCs. The receptors originated from a middle-aged man in good health and CMV-seropositive. Each CDR3 is given with its conserved first and last residue. Each record gives: J gene, clone size, V gene, D gene, CDR3 protein, CDR3 DNA. A D gene is named only where the DNA matches it firmly. Not all rows give a size; the values are once, few, many and, for expanded clones, a class.

J gene: TRBJ1-6; clone size: .; V gene: TRBV2; D gene: TRBD1; CDR3 protein: CASSGTGGANSPLHF; CDR3 DNA: TGTGCCAGCAGCGGGACAGGGGGTGCCAATTCACCCCTCCACTTT
J gene: TRBJ2-1; clone size: .; V gene: TRBV4-3; D gene: TRBD2; CDR3 protein: CASSSWTSGRGNEQFF; CDR3 DNA: TGCGCCAGCAGCTCCTGGACTAGCGGGAGGGGCAATGAGCAGTTCTTC
J gene: TRBJ1-5; clone size: .; V gene: TRBV6-1; D gene: TRBD1; CDR3 protein: CASSEHRGGNQPQHF; CDR3 DNA: TGTGCCAGCAGTGAACACAGGGGAGGCAATCAGCCCCAGCATTTT
J gene: TRBJ2-7; clone size: .; V gene: TRBV10-1; D gene: TRBD1; CDR3 protein: CASSGGQGVSEQYF; CDR3 DNA: TGCGCCAGCAGTGGGGGACAGGGGGTGTCCGAGCAGTACTTC
J gene: TRBJ1-4; clone size: medium-sized; V gene: TRBV4-3; D gene: .; CDR3 protein: CASSQPPGHGNEKLFF; CDR3 DNA: TGCGCCAGCAGCCAGCCGCCGGGACATGGTAATGAAAAACTGTTTTTT
J gene: TRBJ1-1; clone size: .; V gene: TRBV5-4; D gene: TRBD1; CDR3 protein: CASSPQTGGGGTEAFF; CDR3 DNA: TGTGCCAGCAGCCCACAGACAGGGGGAGGTGGCACTGAAGCTTTCTTT
J gene: TRBJ2-5; clone size: .; V gene: TRBV9; D gene: .; CDR3 protein: CASSGQAGNQETQYF; CDR3 DNA: TGTGCCAGCAGCGGACAAGCGGGCAACCAAGAGACCCAGTACTTC
J gene: TRBJ2-1; clone size: .; V gene: TRBV7-6; D gene: TRBD2; CDR3 protein: CASSPASGSGEQFF; CDR3 DNA: TGTGCCAGCAGCCCGGCTAGCGGGAGCGGTGAGCAGTTCTTC
J gene: TRBJ2-2; clone size: .; V gene: TRBV6-6; D gene: TRBD2; CDR3 protein: CASSQREGGELFF; CDR3 DNA: TGTGCCAGCAGTCAGCGGGAAGGCGGGGAGCTGTTTTTT
J gene: TRBJ2-3; clone size: .; V gene: TRBV28; D gene: TRBD1; CDR3 protein: CASSPGQGPDTQYF; CDR3 DNA: TGTGCCAGCAGTCCGGGACAGGGCCCAGATACGCAGTATTTT
J gene: TRBJ1-1; clone size: .; V gene: TRBV4-1; D gene: .; CDR3 protein: CASSQDGRRVQTEAFF; CDR3 DNA: TGCGCCAGCAGCCAAGACGGGAGGAGGGTTCAAACTGAAGCTTTCTTT
J gene: TRBJ2-1; clone size: .; V gene: TRBV7-9; D gene: .; CDR3 protein: CASSRPRVGHNEQFF; CDR3 DNA: TGTGCCAGCAGCCGCCCGCGGGTAGGGCACAATGAGCAGTTCTTC
J gene: TRBJ2-2; clone size: .; V gene: TRBV29-1; D gene: TRBD2; CDR3 protein: CSVSDASGLGSGELFF; CDR3 DNA: TGCAGCGTTTCCGACGCTAGCGGACTGGGCTCCGGGGAGCTGTTTTTT
J gene: TRBJ2-1; clone size: few; V gene: TRBV15; D gene: .; CDR3 protein: CATSRDIWSSYNEQFF; CDR3 DNA: TGTGCCACCAGCAGAGATATCTGGAGCTCCTACAATGAGCAGTTCTTC
J gene: TRBJ2-1; clone size: medium-sized; V gene: TRBV11-2; D gene: .; CDR3 protein: CASSRAYNEQFF; CDR3 DNA: TGTGCCAGCAGCCGAGCCTACAATGAGCAGTTCTTC
J gene: TRBJ1-1; clone size: .; V gene: TRBV7-9; D gene: .; CDR3 protein: CASSHQGTEAFF; CDR3 DNA: TGTGCCAGCAGCCATCAGGGGACTGAAGCTTTCTTT
J gene: TRBJ1-4; clone size: .; V gene: TRBV4-1; D gene: .; CDR3 protein: CASSQARQYNEKLFF; CDR3 DNA: TGCGCCAGCAGCCAAGCCAGACAGTATAATGAAAAACTGTTTTTT
J gene: TRBJ1-6; clone size: few; V gene: TRBV5-1; D gene: TRBD1; CDR3 protein: CASSLKGQGASPLHF; CDR3 DNA: TGCGCCAGCAGCTTGAAGGGACAGGGAGCTTCACCCCTCCACTTT
J gene: TRBJ1-1; clone size: many; V gene: TRBV10-3; D gene: TRBD1; CDR3 protein: CAISDGTGSSAEAFF; CDR3 DNA: TGTGCCATCAGTGATGGGACAGGGAGTTCGGCTGAAGCTTTCTTT
J gene: TRBJ1-5; clone size: .; V gene: TRBV28; D gene: .; CDR3 protein: CASSLMSRISNQPQHF; CDR3 DNA: TGTGCCAGCAGTTTAATGTCCAGGATAAGCAATCAGCCCCAGCATTTT
J gene: TRBJ1-4; clone size: .; V gene: TRBV11-2; D gene: TRBD1; CDR3 protein: CASSLDRVGATNEKLFF; CDR3 DNA: TGTGCCAGCAGCTTGGACAGGGTCGGAGCAACTAATGAAAAACTGTTTTTT
J gene: TRBJ1-4; clone size: .; V gene: TRBV4-2; D gene: .; CDR3 protein: CASSQPGLGNKAKKLFF; CDR3 DNA: TGTGCCAGCAGCCAGCCGGGGTTGGGGAATAAAGCGAAAAAACTGTTTTTT
J gene: TRBJ1-6; clone size: few; V gene: TRBV18; D gene: .; CDR3 protein: CASSYEQGSSPLHF; CDR3 DNA: TGTGCCAGCTCGTACGAGCAGGGAAGTTCACCCCTCCACTTT
J gene: TRBJ2-1; clone size: few; V gene: TRBV15; D gene: TRBD1; CDR3 protein: CATRVGTVYNEQFF; CDR3 DNA: TGTGCCACCAGGGTGGGGACAGTATACAATGAGCAGTTCTTC
J gene: TRBJ2-3; clone size: few; V gene: TRBV7-3; D gene: TRBD2; CDR3 protein: CASSQTSRTDTQYF; CDR3 DNA: TGTGCCAGCAGCCAGACTAGCCGCACAGATACGCAGTATTTT
J gene: TRBJ1-3; clone size: .; V gene: TRBV7-8; D gene: TRBD1; CDR3 protein: CASSFIVSGRQGPNYGNTIYF; CDR3 DNA: TGTGCCAGCAGCTTTATAGTTTCCGGACGACAGGGGCCCAACTACGGAAACACCATATATTTT
J gene: TRBJ2-6; clone size: .; V gene: TRBV27; D gene: .; CDR3 protein: CASSFKGSGANVLTF; CDR3 DNA: TGTGCCAGCAGTTTTAAGGGGTCTGGGGCCAACGTCCTGACTTTC
J gene: TRBJ1-1; clone size: .; V gene: TRBV2; D gene: .; CDR3 protein: CASEVEANTEAFF; CDR3 DNA: TGTGCCAGCGAGGTGGAAGCAAACACTGAAGCTTTCTTT
J gene: TRBJ2-1; clone size: .; V gene: TRBV6-1; D gene: .; CDR3 protein: CASSVQTGSHEQFF; CDR3 DNA: TGTGCCAGCAGTGTCCAAACTGGTTCCCATGAGCAGTTCTTC
J gene: TRBJ2-1; clone size: .; V gene: TRBV9; D gene: TRBD1; CDR3 protein: CASSVGGQGLGDEQFF; CDR3 DNA: TGTGCCAGCAGCGTAGGGGGACAGGGTTTAGGGGATGAGCAGTTCTTC
J gene: TRBJ2-5; clone size: .; V gene: TRBV2; D gene: TRBD1; CDR3 protein: CASSIQGAEETQYF; CDR3 DNA: TGTGCCAGCAGTATTCAGGGGGCGGAGGAGACCCAGTACTTC
J gene: TRBJ1-2; clone size: .; V gene: TRBV7-9; D gene: .; CDR3 protein: CASGQGNYGYTF; CDR3 DNA: TGTGCCAGTGGGCAGGGGAACTATGGCTACACCTTC
J gene: TRBJ1-5; clone size: few; V gene: TRBV28; D gene: TRBD1; CDR3 protein: CASSSSSGGRINQPQHF; CDR3 DNA: TGTGCCAGCAGTTCCTCCTCAGGGGGCAGGATCAATCAGCCCCAGCATTTT
J gene: TRBJ2-7; clone size: .; V gene: TRBV6-6; D gene: .; CDR3 protein: CASSFDSTYEQYF; CDR3 DNA: TGTGCCAGCAGCTTCGACAGTACCTACGAGCAGTACTTC
J gene: TRBJ1-5; clone size: .; V gene: TRBV6-6; D gene: .; CDR3 protein: CASMRRGNKVNQPQHF; CDR3 DNA: TGTGCCAGCATGAGGCGGGGGAATAAAGTAAATCAGCCCCAGCATTTT